This TCR beta chain appears in the sequencing data of a study of OX40 agonist ivuxolimab in advanced cancers. Study background: Ivuxolimab, an agonistic anti-OX40 (CD134) antibody, was given to patients. Age averaged about 66 years (range roughly 20 to 90), and roughly 80% were male.

This CDR3 has 15 amino acids. The V and J ends lost 9 bases and 3 bases respectively, with 20 bases between them. Looked up from germline, CDR1 is LGHNT and CDR2 is FRNRAP. Study findings and constraints: CD4+ and CD8+ blood T cells expanded clonally by week 6 at 0.1 to 3.0 mg/kg.

Assay: immunoSEQ multiplex PCR; the TCRdb copy retains only in-frame clones and omits some. The sample yields around 63,000 clones, more than 65% seen once. On this clone: No antigen is known for it.

This chain joins TRBV12-5 and TRBJ2-5; TRBD2 might be the D (6 bases). The sequence was collected from an adult with an advanced solid tumor such as melanoma, head and neck, liver or kidney cancer. The sequencing used CD4+ or CD8+ T cells sorted from blood, collected in a trial of the OX40 agonist ivuxolimab. In DNA, the CDR3 is TGTGCTAGCACAGAAAATTATAGCGGAGAAGAGACCCAGTACTTC. This encodes CASTENYSGEETQYF.